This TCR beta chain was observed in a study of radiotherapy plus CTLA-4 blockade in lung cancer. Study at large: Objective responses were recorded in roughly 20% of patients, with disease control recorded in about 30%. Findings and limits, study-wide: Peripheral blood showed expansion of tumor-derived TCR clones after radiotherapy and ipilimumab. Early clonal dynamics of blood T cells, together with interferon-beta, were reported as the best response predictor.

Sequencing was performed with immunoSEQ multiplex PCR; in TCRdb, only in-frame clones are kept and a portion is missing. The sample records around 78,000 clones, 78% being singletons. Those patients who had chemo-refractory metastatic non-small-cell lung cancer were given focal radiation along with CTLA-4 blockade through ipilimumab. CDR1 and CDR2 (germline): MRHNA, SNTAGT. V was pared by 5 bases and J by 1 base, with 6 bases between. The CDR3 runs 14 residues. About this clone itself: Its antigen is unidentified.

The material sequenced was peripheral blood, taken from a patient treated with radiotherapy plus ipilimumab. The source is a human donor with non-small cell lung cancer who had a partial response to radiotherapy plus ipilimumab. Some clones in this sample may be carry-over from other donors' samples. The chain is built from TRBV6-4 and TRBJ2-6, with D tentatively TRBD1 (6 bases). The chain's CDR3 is CASSTGSGANVLTF. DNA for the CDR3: TGTGCCAGCAGTACAGGGTCTGGGGCCAACGTCCTGACTTTC.